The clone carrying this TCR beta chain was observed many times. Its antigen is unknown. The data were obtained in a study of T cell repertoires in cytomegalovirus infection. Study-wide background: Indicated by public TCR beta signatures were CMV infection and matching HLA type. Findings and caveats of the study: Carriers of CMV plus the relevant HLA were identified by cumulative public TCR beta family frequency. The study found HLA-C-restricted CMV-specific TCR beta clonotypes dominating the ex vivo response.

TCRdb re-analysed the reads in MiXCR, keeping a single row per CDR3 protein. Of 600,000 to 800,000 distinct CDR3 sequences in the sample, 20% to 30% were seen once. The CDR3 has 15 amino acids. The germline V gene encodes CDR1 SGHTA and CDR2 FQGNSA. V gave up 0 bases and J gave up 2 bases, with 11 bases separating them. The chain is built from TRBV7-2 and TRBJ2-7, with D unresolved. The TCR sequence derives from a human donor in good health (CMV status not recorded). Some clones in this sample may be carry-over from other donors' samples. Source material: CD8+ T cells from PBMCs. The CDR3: CASSLAHQAAYEQYF. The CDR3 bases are TGTGCCAGCAGCTTAGCGCATCAGGCGGCCTACGAGCAGTACTTC.